This section outlines one T cell receptor (beta chain) sequence together with its context. The antigen remains undetermined. The germline CDR1 and CDR2 sequences are MGHRA and YSYEKL. The CDR3 is 15 amino acids. V trimming: 3 bases; J trimming: 5 bases; junction bases outside the gene matches: 5. These data come from a study of cytomegalovirus exposure and HLA in healthy donors. Study-wide background: Among several hundred genotyped donors, roughly 81% fell in the Caucasian-associated ancestry cluster.

General study results and limits: For most TCR beta V segments, an earlier analysis put the productive rate at about 90% or about 30% of the time.

Researchers ran the PCR with 60 Vbeta and 13 Jbeta primers. Profiling relied on immunoSEQ multiplex PCR, and the TCRdb table lists in-frame clones only, not all of them. The data hold 150,000 to 250,000 clones, with around 80% observed a single time. The origin of this receptor is a man under 40 in good health and CMV-seronegative. V usage is TRBV4-1 and J usage is TRBJ2-5; TRBD2 matches at 11 bases. Sequencing input: PBMCs. This CDR3 is CASSQGLAVGETQYF. CDR3 DNA sequence: TGCGCCAGCAGCCAGGGACTAGCGGTCGGGGAGACCCAGTACTTC.